This entry lists 30 T cell receptor beta chains sequenced from one sample in a study of blood T cell repertoires in COVID-19. Method: immunoSEQ multiplex PCR; TCRdb's copy keeps in-frame clones and lacks some. Among tens of thousands of clones listed, roughly 86% were seen once. The specimen was peripheral blood. The receptors originated from a woman in her fifties or sixties with acute or convalescent COVID-19.

CDR3 sequence (DNA): TGTGCCATCAGTGAGGCGGGAGGGCTGTACGAGCAGTACTTC. This translates into CAISEAGGLYEQYF. This chain links TRBV10-3 with TRBJ2-7, with 9 bases matching TRBD2. Germline CDR1 ENHRY, CDR2 SYGVKD. The V gene end was trimmed by 2 bases and the J gene end by 4 bases; junction bases not matched to a gene: 3. The CDR3 totals 14 residues.

The chain uses TRBV7-2 and TRBJ2-7, with a tentative D call TRBD1 (5 bases). This CDR3 comprises 16 residues. V was clipped by 5 bases and J by 1 base, with 18 bases between them. CDR1 SGHTA and CDR2 FQGNSA come from the germline V gene. In DNA, the CDR3 is TGTGCCAGCAGCCACCGAGGAAGGGGTCGGTCCTACGAGCAGTACTTC. This gives the protein CASSHRGRGRSYEQYF. The full variable domain, with the rest looked up from reference TRBV7-2 and TRBJ2-7, is GAGVSQSPSNKVTEKGKDVELRCDPISGHTALYWYRQSLGQGLEFLIYFQGNSAPDKSGLPSDRFSAERTGGSVSTLTIQRTQQEDSAVYLCASSHRGRGRSYEQYFGPGTRLTVT.

This clone was detected only once. V and J are TRBV7-6 and TRBJ2-7; 8 bases align to TRBD2. This CDR3 comprises 15 residues. Germline-derived CDR1 and CDR2 are SGHVS and FNYEAQ. V was clipped by 1 base and J by 7 bases; unmatched bases: 9. The CDR3 is CASSLVSGGAGEQYF. CDR3 nucleotide sequence: TGTGCCAGCAGCTTAGTATCCGGGGGGGCGGGTGAGCAGTACTTC.

V usage is TRBV6-2 or TRBV6-3 and J usage is TRBJ1-6, with 10 bases aligning to TRBD1. V trimming: 5 bases; J trimming: 7 bases; junction bases outside the gene matches: 8. The CDR3 is 16 amino acids. Looked up from germline, CDR1 is MNHEY and CDR2 is SVGEGT. CDR3 coding DNA: TGTGCCAGCAGTGACTTCCCGGGACAGGGGAATTCACCCCTCCACTTT. This gives the protein CASSDFPGQGNSPLHF.

The chain combines TRBV6-1 with TRBJ1-2; D may be TRBD1 (6 bases). The CDR3 has 16 residues. Germline values: CDR1 MNHNS, CDR2 SASEGT. V lost 1 base, J lost 7 bases, and 19 bases lay in between. CDR3 DNA sequence: TGTGCCAGCAGTGAAGGTTGGGGGCGCTTTCTAAGTGGCTACACCTTC. It specifies CASSEGWGRFLSGYTF.

The gene calls are TRBV6-6 and TRBJ1-4; 8 bases agree with TRBD1. V was clipped by 6 bases and J by 8 bases; unmatched bases: 8. The CDR3 runs to 14 residues. CDR1 is MNHNY and CDR2 is SVGAGI in the germline V gene (reference sequence). The CDR3 DNA reads TGTGCCAGCAGACCCGGGACAGGTTTGGAAAAACTGTTTTTT. Encoded protein: CASRPGTGLEKLFF.

The rearrangement joins TRBV7-2 to TRBJ2-7; 7 bases are a match to TRBD2. The CDR3 is 15 residues long. CDR1 and CDR2 (germline): SGHTA, FQGNSA. After removal of 0 bases from V and 4 bases from J, the junction contained 6 bases not matched to a gene. The CDR3 coding sequence is TGTGCCAGCAGCTTAGCCAGCGGGGCCCTTTACGAGCAGTACTTC. This codes for CASSLASGALYEQYF.

V and J are TRBV29-1 and TRBJ2-1; 13 bases agree with TRBD2. The CDR3 has 15 residues. Per the germline V gene, CDR1 is SQVTM and CDR2 is ANQGSEA. J was trimmed by 10 bases and V by 6 bases; bases with no gene match: 12. CDR3 DNA: TGCAGCGTCGACTTGACTAGCGGGGGGCCTTGGGAGCAGTTCTTC. It codes for CSVDLTSGGPWEQFF.

The rearrangement links TRBV6-5 to TRBJ1-2; D gene unclear. This CDR3 is 16 amino acids long. Per the germline V gene, CDR1 is MNHEY and CDR2 is SVGAGI. Trimming pared 4 bases from V and 3 bases from J, leaving 18 bases between. CDR3 sequence reads: CASSSRGQYLDYGYTF. The CDR3 DNA sequence: TGTGCCAGCAGTTCTCGAGGGCAGTACTTGGACTATGGCTACACCTTC.

This sequence joins TRBV15 and TRBJ1-2; D is unresolved. The germline gives CDR1 LNHNV, CDR2 YYDKDF (reference sequence). V lost 0 bases and J 6 bases, leaving 8 bases between the germline ends. The length of the CDR3 is 13 residues. CDR3 in amino acids: CATSRDLEDGYTF. CDR3 coding DNA: TGTGCCACCAGCAGAGATCTGGAGGATGGCTACACCTTC.

The chain employs TRBV7-2 and TRBJ2-1, with 8 nucleotides matching TRBD1. This CDR3 region has 13 residues. Germline loops: CDR1 SGHTA, CDR2 FQGNSA. V shed 5 bases, J shed 9 bases, and the junction held 6 bases outside the gene matches. The CDR3 protein is CASSLQGAGEQFF. The CDR3 DNA is TGTGCCAGCAGCCTCCAGGGGGCGGGTGAGCAGTTCTTC.

Here the CDR3 DNA reads TGTGCCAGCAGCCCTCTGGAGGGGCTAGACACTGAAGCTTTCTTT. Its translation: CASSPLEGLDTEAFF. The V and J genes are TRBV4-2 and TRBJ1-1, with a tentative D call TRBD1 (5 bases). CDR1 and CDR2 (germline): LGHNA, YNFKEQ. V was clipped by 4 bases and J by 3 bases, with 15 bases between them. The CDR3 loop spans 15 amino acids.

The chain joins TRBV6-4 to TRBJ2-7; 9 bases match TRBD2. This CDR3 comprises 17 residues. J was trimmed by 6 bases and V by 0 bases; bases with no gene match: 12. Per the germline V gene, CDR1 is MRHNA and CDR2 is SNTAGT. CDR3 sequence (DNA): TGTGCCAGCAGTGACTCGACAGAGGGCGGGAGGGCCTTCGAGCAGTACTTC. Amino acid sequence: CASSDSTEGGRAFEQYF.

V usage is TRBV27 and J usage is TRBJ1-6, with 7 bases lining up with TRBD1. The CDR3 has 14 amino acids. Germline V gene sequence: CDR1 MNHEY, CDR2 SMNVEV (reference sequence). J was trimmed by 10 bases and V by 3 bases; bases with no gene match: 6. CDR3 amino acids: CASSFWQGGSPLHF. In DNA form, the CDR3 reads TGTGCCAGCAGTTTTTGGCAGGGGGGCTCACCCCTCCACTTT.

V gene TRBV7-2 combines with J gene TRBJ2-2, with TRBD2 matching 12 bases. This CDR3 contains 18 residues. Germline CDR1 and CDR2: SGHTA and FQGNSA. V was clipped by 1 base and J by 0 bases; unmatched bases: 3. The DNA of the CDR3 is TGTGCCAGCAGCTTAGGGAGACTAGCGGGGGCGAACACCGGGGAGCTGTTTTTT. Its protein product is CASSLGRLAGANTGELFF.

The V and J genes are TRBV6-5 and TRBJ1-2; 8 bases fit TRBD1. The CDR3 consists of 14 residues. Trimming took 6 bases from V and 7 from J; bases not matched to a gene: 10. Germline loops: CDR1 MNHEY, CDR2 SVGAGI. In DNA form, the CDR3 reads TGTGCCAGCAGCTGGTCTGGACAGGGTAGTGGCTACACCTTC. Its protein is CASSWSGQGSGYTF.

The chain combines TRBV2 with TRBJ1-1; D may be TRBD1 (5 bases). The CDR3 is 12 amino acids. V was trimmed by 8 bases and J by 2 bases, leaving 9 bases between them. Germline V gene lookup returns CDR1 SNHLY and CDR2 FYNNEI. In nucleotides, the CDR3 is TGTGCCAGCCGCAGGGATAACACTGAAGCTTTCTTT. This codes for CASRRDNTEAFF. Full variable domain (missing parts from reference TRBV2 and TRBJ1-1): EPEVTQTPSHQVTQMGQEVILRCVPISNHLYFYWYRQILGQKVEFLVSFYNNEISEKSEIFDDQFSVERPDGSNFTLKIRSTKLEDSAMYFCASRRDNTEAFFGQGTRLTVV.

Turning to this clone: Its ends do not fully match the called genes, so a read error is possible. The J gene is TRBJ2-3, the V gene TRBV18; no clear D gene. The germline gives CDR1 KGHSH, CDR2 LQKENI. The CDR3 is 15 amino acids. The CDR3 coding sequence is TGTGCCAGCTCACCTAGCCCAACCCAAGACCCGAAAGTGGATTTT. This translates into CASSPSPTQDPKVDF.

This chain links TRBV3-1 (or the pseudogene TRBV3-2) with TRBJ2-5; 9 nucleotides agree with TRBD2. The CDR3 extends over 18 amino acids. Trimming removed 0 bases from V and 2 bases from J; junction bases left unmatched: 10. Germline V gene lookup returns CDR1 LGHDT and CDR2 YNNKEL (reference sequence). The CDR3 DNA follows: TGTGCCAGCAGCCAAGATACTTGGTCTAGCGGGGCGCAAGAGACCCAGTACTTC. Translation gives CASSQDTWSSGAQETQYF.

The genes are TRBV10-3 and TRBJ2-1; 10 bases match TRBD2. The germline V gene has CDR1 ENHRY and CDR2 SYGVKD. This CDR3 has 13 residues. V was clipped by 6 bases and J by 5 bases; unmatched bases: 1. CDR3: CAISGLADNEQFF. The CDR3 nucleotides read TGTGCCATCAGCGGACTAGCGGACAATGAGCAGTTCTTC.

The chain carries TRBV7-2 and TRBJ2-7, with TRBD1 matching over 7 bases. Trimming cost V 3 bases and J 3 bases; bases outside gene matches: 2. CDR3 size: 13 residues. Looked up from germline, CDR1 is SGHTA and CDR2 is FQGNSA. The CDR3 spells CASSFRQGYEQYF. The DNA of the CDR3 is TGTGCCAGCAGCTTTCGACAGGGCTACGAGCAGTACTTC.

The chain is built from TRBV6-5 and TRBJ1-4, with no clear D. Trimming removed 3 bases from V and 8 bases from J, with 16 bases in between. In germline, CDR1 is MNHEY, CDR2 SVGAGI. This CDR3 region has 15 residues. The CDR3 sequence is CASSYNLNEREKLFF. CDR3 bases: TGTGCCAGCAGTTATAATCTTAACGAGAGGGAAAAACTGTTTTTT.

The V and J genes are TRBV2 and TRBJ2-7, with 11 bases aligning to TRBD1. Looked up from germline, CDR1 is SNHLY and CDR2 is FYNNEI. The CDR3 covers 15 residues. V gave up 8 bases and J gave up 2 bases; unmatched junction bases: 8. The CDR3 nucleotides read TGTGCCAGCCGCCGGGACAGGGGGTTTCCCTACGAGCAGTACTTC. Its translation is CASRRDRGFPYEQYF.

The chain joins TRBV28 to TRBJ1-3; D is unclear. The CDR3 loop spans 11 amino acids. V was cut by 1 base and J by 7 bases, with 2 bases left in between. CDR1 and CDR2 (germline): MDHEN, SYDVKM. This chain's CDR3 is CASSLSNTIYF. The CDR3 nucleotides are TGTGCCAGCAGTTTATCGAACACCATATATTTT.

The chain couples TRBV28 to TRBJ2-6; 10 bases are shared with TRBD1. This CDR3 comprises 18 residues. Germline assignment: CDR1 MDHEN and CDR2 SYDVKM. V lost 5 bases, J lost 2 bases, and 9 bases stayed unmatched. For the CDR3, the DNA is TGTGCCAGCAGTCCTCTGGGACAGGGGTTTGCTGGGGCCAACGTCCTGACTTTC. This translates into CASSPLGQGFAGANVLTF.

The rearrangement joins TRBV15 to TRBJ1-5, with TRBD1 as a possible D gene (5 bases). The CDR3 consists of 17 residues. Looked up from germline, CDR1 is LNHNV and CDR2 is YYDKDF (reference sequence). V was cut by 0 bases and J by 0 bases, with 12 bases left in between. CDR3 residues: CATSRDQTANSNQPQHF. Here the CDR3 DNA reads TGTGCCACCAGCAGAGATCAGACAGCGAATAGCAATCAGCCCCAGCATTTT.

The chain joins TRBV27 to TRBJ2-7, with 13 bases fitting TRBD2. The CDR3 totals 15 residues. Germline V gene data show CDR1 as MNHEY and CDR2 as SMNVEV (reference sequence). With 6 bases clipped from V and 7 bases from J, the junction kept 9 bases outside the gene matches. Here the CDR3 reads CASSPRTSGSGEQYF. In DNA, the CDR3 is TGTGCCAGCAGCCCCAGGACTAGCGGGAGTGGGGAGCAGTACTTC.

This sequence joins TRBV19 and TRBJ2-1; D not certain. The CDR3 contains 16 residues. The germline V gene encodes CDR1 LNHDA and CDR2 SQIVND (reference sequence). The V gene lost 5 bases and the J gene lost 0 bases, with 14 bases spanning the gap. The chain's CDR3 is CASSQGALASYNEQFF. The CDR3 DNA reads as TGTGCCAGTAGTCAAGGAGCTTTAGCCTCCTACAATGAGCAGTTCTTC.

This sequence joins TRBV25-1 and TRBJ2-7, with 10 bases lining up with TRBD1. The germline V gene encodes CDR1 MGHDK and CDR2 SYGVNS. With V trimmed by 4 bases and J by 5 bases, 8 bases remained unmatched. The CDR3 covers 15 residues. The CDR3: CASSAWDRGMNEQYF. DNA for the CDR3: TGTGCCAGCAGTGCCTGGGACAGGGGAATGAACGAGCAGTACTTC.

This chain connects TRBV3-1 (or the pseudogene TRBV3-2) to TRBJ2-7; the match to TRBD2 covers 7 bases. The CDR3 contains 13 residues. After removal of 4 bases from V and 7 bases from J, the junction contained 7 bases not matched to a gene. In germline, CDR1 is LGHDT, CDR2 YNNKEL (reference sequence). CDR3 amino acids: CASSRAGLWEQYF. The CDR3 DNA follows: TGTGCCAGCAGCCGAGCGGGGCTATGGGAGCAGTACTTC.